Listed below are T cell receptor beta chains from one sample, sequenced in a study of blood T cell repertoires in COVID-19. Repertoires were generated with immunoSEQ multiplex PCR, while TCRdb's copy carries only in-frame clones and drops some. The repertoire holds 130,000 to 150,000 clones, with 85% to 90% as singletons. Source material: peripheral blood. The receptors were gathered from a man between 18 and 35 years old with COVID-19, enrolled during active disease. CDR3s include the opening cysteine and the closing phenylalanine or tryptophan. The D gene is left open where the match is weak. Clone size appears in some rows only: once, few, many, or a class for an expanded clone.

d_call | j_call | v_call | clone_size | cdr3_nt | cdr3_aa
NA | TRBJ1-2 | TRBV6-5 | NA | TGTGCCAGCAGTTACTCGGCAGGGTCTAACTATGGCTACACCTTC | CASSYSAGSNYGYTF
NA | TRBJ1-4 | TRBV2 | NA | TGTGCCAGCAGGGCGGGTTATTACGAAAAACTGTTTTTT | CASRAGYYEKLFF
NA | TRBJ1-1 | TRBV4-3 | once | TGCGCCAGCAGCCAGGCCGCGGGGGCGAACACTGAAGCTTTCTTT | CASSQAAGANTEAFF
TRBD1 | TRBJ1-4 | TRBV15 | NA | TGTGCCACCAGCAGAGATCGGACAGGGGGGAGAAATGAAAAACTGTTTTTT | CATSRDRTGGRNEKLFF
TRBD1 | TRBJ2-7 | TRBV19 | NA | TGTGCCAGTAGTGGACAGGAGGAAGCCTACTACGAGCAGTACTTC | CASSGQEEAYYEQYF
NA | TRBJ2-3 | TRBV2 | NA | TGTGCCAGCACCCCCGGGACACGGCGCGCAGATACGCAGTATTTT | CASTPGTRRADTQYF
NA | TRBJ2-3 | TRBV27 | NA | TGTGCCAGCAGCACACGGGGGTTCTCAGATACGCAGTATTTT | CASSTRGFSDTQYF
TRBD2 | TRBJ2-7 | TRBV27 | once | TGTGCCATCTCCCGTCGCGGGGGGCCCTACGAGCAGTACTTC | CAISRRGGPYEQYF
NA | TRBJ2-2 | TRBV4-3 | NA | TGCGCCAGCAGCCAAGGTCCCGTCACCGGGGAGCTGTTTTTT | CASSQGPVTGELFF
TRBD1 | TRBJ2-6 | TRBV18 | NA | TGTGCCAGCTCACGATCCGGGACAGGGTACTCTGGGGCCAACGTCCTGACTTTC | CASSRSGTGYSGANVLTF
NA | TRBJ2-7 | TRBV28 | NA | TGTGCCAGCAAATTTGCCAGGACACTAAGTACGATGGAGCAGTACTTC | CASKFARTLSTMEQYF
TRBD1 | TRBJ2-3 | TRBV19 | NA | TGTGCCAGCGATGGGGGCCCTGGGACAGGGACTGCGACAGATACGCAGTATTTT | CASDGGPGTGTATDTQYF
NA | TRBJ1-2 | TRBV28 | once | TGTGCCAGCAGCCGAACCAATCGGGGGTCCAACTATGGCTACACCTTC | CASSRTNRGSNYGYTF
NA | TRBJ2-7 | TRBV21-1 | once | TGTGCCAGCAGCAAGAGGGTGGCGCACGAGCAGTACTTC | CASSKRVAHEQYF
NA | TRBJ2-2 | TRBV30 | NA | TGTGCCTGGAGTGTAAATCGGGGGACCGGGGAGCTGTTTTTT | CAWSVNRGTGELFF
NA | TRBJ1-2 | TRBV24-1 | NA | TGTGCCACCAGTGCGACTTCGTATGGCTACACCTTC | CATSATSYGYTF
TRBD1 | TRBJ1-5 | TRBV6-5 | NA | TGTGCCAGCACCCTACTGGGGACAGTTCAGCCCCAGCATTTT | CASTLLGTVQPQHF
NA | TRBJ2-2 | TRBV29-1 | NA | TGCAGCGTTTTCCTAGCGATGGCCGGGGAGCTGTTTTTT | CSVFLAMAGELFF
NA | TRBJ2-7 | TRBV4-3 | NA | TGCGCCAGCAGCCCACAAGAGACAGTACCCTACGAGCAGTACTTC | CASSPQETVPYEQYF
TRBD2 | TRBJ2-7 | TRBV11-2 | NA | TGTGCCAGCAGTTCTCTAGCGGGCTCCTACGAGCAGTACTTC | CASSSLAGSYEQYF
NA | TRBJ2-2 | TRBV7-2 | NA | TGTGCCAGCAGCTTAGGAGGGAATAGGGAGCTGTTTTTT | CASSLGGNRELFF
NA | TRBJ1-1 | TRBV30 | NA | TGTGCCTGGACCGAGGGGGTGACTGAAGCTTTCTTT | CAWTEGVTEAFF
NA | TRBJ2-1 | TRBV10-2 | NA | TGCGCCAGCAGTGACCCCCGGGGTCGCGAGAGCTCCTACAATGAGCAGTTCTTC | CASSDPRGRESSYNEQFF
TRBD2 | TRBJ2-1 | TRBV7-3 | NA | TGTGCCAGCAGCTTAACGGGAGGGCTAAGTGAGCAGTTCTTC | CASSLTGGLSEQFF
NA | TRBJ2-2 | TRBV6-1 | few | TGTGCCAGCACTGAACTCCCTAGAGCCACCGGGGAGCTGTTTTTT | CASTELPRATGELFF
NA | TRBJ2-3 | TRBV5-8 | NA | TGTGCCAGCACCTGGCTCAAGTTCCGCACAGATACGCAGTATTTT | CASTWLKFRTDTQYF
NA | TRBJ2-1 | TRBV7-8 | NA | TGTGCCAGCAGCCCGGAGCGGTGGGCCCTCGAAGGAAAGCAGTTCTTC | CASSPERWALEGKQFF
NA | TRBJ2-3 | TRBV19 | NA | TGTGCCAGTAGTAACGGCGCCGGGGAAGATACGCAGTATTTT | CASSNGAGEDTQYF
NA | TRBJ2-5 | TRBV5-8 | few | TGTGCCAGCAGCTTGAATTGGGAGTTGGAGACCCAGTACTTC | CASSLNWELETQYF
NA | TRBJ2-2 | TRBV19 | few | TGTGCCAGTACTCTCTGGGCGAGCACCGGGGAGCTGTTTTTT | CASTLWASTGELFF
TRBD1 | TRBJ2-5 | TRBV15 | NA | TGTGCCACCAGACAGGGGGCGCGGGAGACCCAGTACTTC | CATRQGARETQYF
TRBD2 | TRBJ2-1 | TRBV4-1 | NA | TGCGCCAGCAGCCCCGCCAGCGGGGGGGCCGGCAATGAGCAGTTCTTC | CASSPASGGAGNEQFF
NA | TRBJ2-7 | TRBV9 | NA | TGTGCCAGCAGCGTAGGCCCAGGGGAGCAGTACTTC | CASSVGPGEQYF
TRBD2 | TRBJ2-1 | TRBV30 | NA | TGTGCCTGGAGTGTGGTACTAGCGGGAGTTAATGAGCAGTTCTTC | CAWSVVLAGVNEQFF
NA | TRBJ2-7 | TRBV27 | NA | TGTGCCAGCAGTTTAGGTAGGAGCTACGAGCAGTACTTC | CASSLGRSYEQYF
TRBD1 | TRBJ2-5 | TRBV19 | once | TGTGCCAGTACTACCTCAGGGGGACGACAAGAGACCCAGTACTTC | CASTTSGGRQETQYF
NA | TRBJ2-2 | TRBV18 | NA | TGTGCCAGCTCACCTCAGGCGAACACCGGGGAGCTGTTTTTT | CASSPQANTGELFF
NA | TRBJ2-7 | TRBV13 | NA | TGTGCCAGCAGCTTAGGGCCGGTTATCTACGAGCAGTACTTC | CASSLGPVIYEQYF
NA | TRBJ1-1 | TRBV7-8 | NA | TGTGCCAGCAGCCCGGGGGGGATGAACACTGAAGCTTTCTTT | CASSPGGMNTEAFF
TRBD2 | TRBJ2-7 | TRBV7-2 | NA | TGTGCCAGCAGCTTACTTAGCGGGGGACGAGAGCAGTACTTC | CASSLLSGGREQYF
TRBD1 | TRBJ1-2 | TRBV30 | NA | TGTGCCTGGACTCTAAGGGGGCTAGCGGGGGGCTACACCTTC | CAWTLRGLAGGYTF
NA | TRBJ2-1 | TRBV14 | NA | TGTGCCAGCAGCCACCCCCAGGGGACCAGATCCTACAATGAGCAGTTCTTC | CASSHPQGTRSYNEQFF
TRBD1 | TRBJ2-3 | TRBV13 | NA | TGTGCCAGCAGCGGTCGGGACAGGGGGATCACAGATACGCAGTATTTT | CASSGRDRGITDTQYF
NA | TRBJ2-1 | TRBV4-3 | NA | TGCGCCAGCAGCCAAGATTTCCCCGTTCCGGATGAGCAGTTCTTC | CASSQDFPVPDEQFF